The clone carrying this TCR beta chain was seen a few times. The data were taken from a study of T cell repertoires in cytomegalovirus infection. Study-level information: Both a matching HLA type and CMV infection were indicated by public TCR beta signatures.

TCRdb recomputed calls from the reads with MiXCR, one row per CDR3 protein. Altogether about 450,000 distinct CDR3 sequences are present, roughly 30% being singletons, with the ten largest covering roughly 15%. This CDR3 has 11 residues. In germline, CDR1 is MNHEY, CDR2 SVGEGT. Between the trimmed V and J ends, which lost 2 bases and 3 bases, there was a span of 2 bases. Sequencing was done on a sample of PBMCs. The chain carries TRBV6-2 or TRBV6-3 and TRBJ2-7; D call uncertain. The TCR was taken from a human donor in good health (CMV status not recorded). Some clones in this sample may be carry-over from other donors' samples. CDR3 coding DNA: TGTGCCAGCAGTTACAACTACGAGCAGTACTTC. Amino acids: CASSYNYEQYF.